This TCR beta chain stems from a study of blood T cell repertoires in COVID-19. Only in-frame clones appear in the TCRdb table, and some are missing; sequencing was by immunoSEQ multiplex PCR. This table has 200,000 to 250,000 clones, under 85% appearing once. Germline CDR1 and CDR2: MNHEY and SVGAGI. The ends were cut back, 2 bases at V and 6 bases at J, with 13 bases in the middle. The CDR3 covers 14 residues. The source is a man aged 60-69 years who had recovered from COVID-19. The sample was PBMCs or T cells enriched from blood (not recorded which). This rearrangement joins TRBV6-5 to TRBJ1-2; weak D call: TRBD1 (5 bases). The CDR3 bases are TGTGCCAGCAGTTACGGGGGGAACGCTAATGGCTACACCTTC. This encodes CASSYGGNANGYTF.